Listed here are 31 T cell receptor beta chains from one sample, sequenced in a study of T cells expressing NK-cell markers. TCRdb reprocessed the 5' RACE reads, keeping one entry per CDR3 protein, no DNA. The sample table includes about 190,000 distinct CDR3 sequences. Sequenced input: blood T cells: a sorted CD56 or NKG2C T cell subset, CD4+ or CD8+ T cells, or bulk PBMC T cells (not recorded which). The receptors shown here come from a man aged 18 to 69 in good health.

This chain uses TRBV9 with TRBJ2-5. Germline values: CDR1 SGDLS, CDR2 YYNGEE. The length of the CDR3 is 15 residues. CDR3: CASSEDGVAQETQYF. Complete variable domain (other parts from reference TRBV9 and TRBJ2-5): DSGVTQTPKHLITATGQRVTLRCSPRSGDLSVYWYQQSLDQGLQFLIQYYNGEERAKGNILERFSAQQFPDLHSELNLSSLELGDSALYFCASSEDGVAQETQYFGPGTRLLVL.

This rearrangement joins TRBV4-2 to TRBJ2-7; with no DNA, the TCRdb D assignment of TRBD2 cannot be verified. Germline V gene lookup returns CDR1 LGHNA and CDR2 YNFKEQ. The CDR3 is made up of 16 amino acids. The CDR3 reads CASSQDSGLAGYEQYF.

The J gene is TRBJ1-1, the V gene TRBV27; the D call of TRBD1 rests on TCRdb alone, since no DNA is present to check it. There are 13 residues in the CDR3. Germline-derived CDR1 and CDR2 are MNHEY and SMNVEV (reference sequence). The chain's CDR3 is CASKGPRGTEAFF.

The chain joins TRBV7-6 to TRBJ2-3. Germline CDR1 reads SGHVS; CDR2 reads FNYEAQ. CDR3 length: 13 residues. CDR3 protein: CASRSPSTDTQYF.

The chain employs TRBV5-1 and TRBJ2-7. The germline CDR1 and CDR2 sequences are SGHRS and YFSETQ. CDR3 length equals 14 residues. CDR3 region: CASSLGVGTYEQYF.

This chain joins TRBV29-1 and TRBJ1-5; TCRdb's assignment of TRBD1 cannot be checked, as there is no DNA. The CDR3 sequence is 17 residues long. Looked up from germline, CDR1 is SQVTM and CDR2 is ANQGSEA. CDR3 protein: CSATGTENTLRNQPQHF.

V gene TRBV20-1 combines with J gene TRBJ2-5; TCRdb's assignment of TRBD2 cannot be checked, as there is no DNA. From germline, CDR1 is DFQATT and CDR2 SNEGSKA (reference sequence). CDR3 length equals 14 residues. The CDR3 loop reads CSARAEVPQETQYF.

V gene TRBV12-3 or TRBV12-4 combines with J gene TRBJ2-3; lacking DNA, the TRBD1 call made by TCRdb goes unchecked. The CDR3 is 14 residues long. CDR3 amino acids: CASSLGQETDTQYF.

The chain links TRBV23-1 to TRBJ2-2; TCRdb names TRBD1, which stays unverified in the absence of DNA. TRBV23-1 is assigned to the ORF class and has an uncertain function. CDR3 length equals 15 residues. The CDR3 here is CASSQSSGPSGSCFF.

This chain links TRBV12-3 or TRBV12-4 with TRBJ2-2; TCRdb proposes TRBD1, but this gene call is untestable without DNA. This CDR3 contains 15 residues. The CDR3 region is CASSPIATGTGELFF.

The V call is TRBV29-1, the J call TRBJ1-2. This CDR3 spans 13 amino acids. The germline CDR1 and CDR2 sequences are SQVTM and ANQGSEA. The CDR3 sequence is CSVGEKANYGYTF.

This chain uses TRBV6-1 with TRBJ2-7; TCRdb's D call, TRBD2, is unchecked because there is no DNA. Germline-derived CDR1 and CDR2 are MNHNS and SASEGT. The CDR3 spans 15 residues. The CDR3 protein is CASSEEGSGSYEQYF.

This rearrangement joins TRBV12-3 or TRBV12-4 to TRBJ1-6; lacking DNA, the TRBD1 call made by TCRdb goes unchecked. CDR3 length: 19 amino acids. The CDR3: CASSPRTGAPNSYNSPLHF.

The chain joins TRBV13 to TRBJ2-2; as DNA is missing, the TRBD2 call by TCRdb cannot be tested. The CDR3 is 14 residues long. Germline CDR1 PRHDT, CDR2 FYEKMQ (reference sequence). CDR3 region: CASSSGGAGGELFF.

The chain links TRBV23-1 to TRBJ2-6; absent DNA, TCRdb's TRBD1 call cannot be checked. TRBV23-1 is placed among ORFs of uncertain function. The CDR3 is 18 residues long. CDR3 residues: CATHPHNTGDSGANVLTF.

V and J are TRBV5-1 and TRBJ2-5; TCRdb indicates TRBD1, and absent DNA this call remains unverified. The V gene's germline CDR1 is SGHRS and CDR2 YFSETQ. The CDR3 sequence is 14 residues long. The CDR3 is CASSPTGFEETQYF.

This sequence joins TRBV20-1 and TRBJ2-1; TCRdb gives TRBD2 as the D gene, but with no DNA this cannot be confirmed. This CDR3 contains 12 residues. Germline assignment: CDR1 DFQATT and CDR2 SNEGSKA (reference sequence). The CDR3 loop is CSARSGLAVQFF.

The rearrangement uses TRBV15 and TRBJ2-2; TCRdb designates TRBD2, a call that cannot be tested without DNA. This CDR3 is built from 20 residues. Germline CDR1 reads LNHNV; CDR2 reads YYDKDF (reference sequence). CDR3 protein: CATSREILVETRGDTGELFF. The variable domain in full, with the rest retrieved from reference TRBV15 and TRBJ2-2, is DAMVIQNPRYQVTQFGKPVTLSCSQTLNHNVMYWYQQKSSQAPKLLFHYYDKDFNNEADTPDNFQSRRPNTSFCFLDIRSPGLGDTAMYLCATSREILVETRGDTGELFFGEGSRLTVL.

The rearrangement joins TRBV5-6 to TRBJ2-7. The CDR3 runs to 13 residues. The germline V gene encodes CDR1 SGHDT and CDR2 YYEEEE. Here the CDR3 reads CASSQQFTYEQYF.

The rearrangement links TRBV28 to TRBJ2-6; the TRBD1 assignment by TCRdb is unverifiable without DNA. Germline CDR1 and CDR2: MDHEN and SYDVKM. The CDR3 has 15 residues. The CDR3 sequence: CASSLRGSGANVLTF.

This chain uses TRBV10-3 with TRBJ2-7. The CDR3 sequence is 16 residues long. CDR1 and CDR2 from the germline V gene are ENHRY and SYGVKD. CDR3: CAISELWAETNYEQYF.

This sequence joins TRBV7-9 and TRBJ2-5; TCRdb's D call, TRBD1, is unchecked because there is no DNA. The germline CDR1 and CDR2 sequences are SEHNR and FQNEAQ (reference sequence). CDR3 size: 16 residues. CDR3 loop: CASSSRGATIQETQYF. Full variable domain (remainder filled in from reference TRBV7-9 and TRBJ2-5): DTGVSQNPRHKITKRGQNVTFRCDPISEHNRLYWYRQTLGQGPEFLTYFQNEAQLEKSRLLSDRFSAERPKGSFSTLEIQRTEQGDSAMYLCASSSRGATIQETQYFGPGTRLLVL.

V and J are TRBV7-9 and TRBJ2-3. From germline, CDR1 is SEHNR and CDR2 FQNEAQ (reference sequence). The CDR3 spans 14 residues. CDR3 sequence reads: CASSSSGTTDTQYF.

V usage is TRBV7-2 and J usage is TRBJ2-3. CDR1 and CDR2 (germline): SGHTA, FQGNSA. This CDR3 spans 11 amino acids. CDR3 sequence: CASSLMGTQYF.

CDR3 residues: CASRSHGTSGGNEQFF. The rearrangement joins TRBV6-8 to TRBJ2-1; the D call of TRBD2 rests on TCRdb alone, since no DNA is present to check it. The CDR3 spans 16 residues. Germline CDR1 MNHGY, CDR2 SAAAGT.

The chain combines TRBV27 with TRBJ1-5; TCRdb picks TRBD1, but there is no DNA to check that call. This CDR3 region has 13 residues. Per germline, CDR1 MNHEY and CDR2 SMNVEV (reference sequence). CDR3 sequence: CASTSGSNQPQHF.

The genes are TRBV20-1 and TRBJ1-2; TCRdb outputs TRBD1, but without DNA this stays unchecked. The CDR3 has 13 residues. Germline CDR1 reads DFQATT; CDR2 reads SNEGSKA (reference sequence). The CDR3 loop reads CSARDGPNYGYTF.

This chain links TRBV11-2 with TRBJ2-3; as DNA is missing, the TRBD2 call by TCRdb cannot be tested. The CDR3 has 18 amino acids. Germline V lookup: CDR1 SGHAT, CDR2 FQNNGV. CDR3 sequence reads: CASSLGQIAGERTDTQYF.

J is TRBJ2-2 and V is TRBV3-1. CDR3 length: 13 residues. Germline values: CDR1 LGHDT, CDR2 YNNKEL (reference sequence). The CDR3 sequence is CASSQEMSGELFF.

The rearrangement joins TRBV9 to TRBJ1-4. Germline CDR1 SGDLS, CDR2 YYNGEE. The CDR3 spans 15 residues. CDR3 protein: CASSVAGSLGEKLFF.

The gene calls are TRBV20-1 and TRBJ2-4; without DNA, the TCRdb call of TRBD1 cannot be checked. From germline, CDR1 is DFQATT and CDR2 SNEGSKA (reference sequence). The CDR3 is 15 amino acids. CDR3 in amino acids: CSAPRQGGTKNIQYF.